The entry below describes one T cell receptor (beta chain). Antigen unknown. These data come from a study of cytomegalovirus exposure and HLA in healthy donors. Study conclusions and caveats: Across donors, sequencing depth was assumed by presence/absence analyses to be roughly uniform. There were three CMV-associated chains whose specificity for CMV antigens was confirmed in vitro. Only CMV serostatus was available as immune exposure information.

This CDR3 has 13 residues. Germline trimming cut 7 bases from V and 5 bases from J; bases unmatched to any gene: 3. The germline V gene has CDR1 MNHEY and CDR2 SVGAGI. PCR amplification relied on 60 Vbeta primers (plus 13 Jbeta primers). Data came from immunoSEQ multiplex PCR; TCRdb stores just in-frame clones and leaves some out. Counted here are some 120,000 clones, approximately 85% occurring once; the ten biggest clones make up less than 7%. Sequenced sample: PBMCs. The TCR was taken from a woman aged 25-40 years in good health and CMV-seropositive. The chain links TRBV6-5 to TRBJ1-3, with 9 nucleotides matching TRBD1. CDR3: CASMTGGRNTIYF. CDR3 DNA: TGTGCCAGCATGACAGGGGGTAGAAACACCATATATTTT.